This TCR beta chain was recovered during a study of CXCR3-negative and CXCR3-positive naive CD8 T cells. Overall study: Libraries each contributed about 1.5 +/- 0.3 million TRB reads, for about 135 million in total.

Concerning this clonotype: Its antigen is as yet unknown.

Germline V gives CDR1 LGHDT, CDR2 YNNKEL (reference sequence). The CDR3 extends over 17 amino acids. The study's findings and limits: Expression of CXCR3 was partially reduced after cryopreservation, and fresh PBMCs were used in most assays. Memory CD8+ cells had much lower diversity, and both naive subsets had comparably high diversity.

The authors made the TRB cDNA libraries by 5' RACE using UMI labels. For each CDR3 protein, TCRdb gives one entry from its re-call of the 5' RACE reads, without DNA. The sample has 28,000 or so distinct CDR3 sequences. V is TRBV3-1 and J is TRBJ2-7; without DNA, the TCRdb call of TRBD1 cannot be checked. The clonotype was recovered from a human donor in good health. Some clones in this sample may be carry-over from other donors' samples. Sequences were obtained from naive CXCR3- CD8+ T cells from blood. Documented subset: CD45RO-CCR7+CD27+CD95- naive CD8+ T cells lacking CXCR3 (TNR3-). This CDR3 reads CASSRSLPGQGPYEQYF.